The entry below describes one T cell receptor beta chain. The V gene lost 1 base and the J gene lost 4 bases, with 7 bases spanning the gap. This CDR3 spans 13 amino acids. CDR1 is SGHTA, CDR2 FQGNSA, per germline. This entry is derived from a study of T-cell memory formation after mild COVID-19. TCRdb called the 5' RACE reads again in MiXCR, with one record for every CDR3 protein. Of 250,000 to 300,000 distinct CDR3 sequences in the sample, roughly 17% were seen once. This sequence joins TRBV7-2 and TRBJ2-5; D remains unclear. Material: PBMCs or a T cell subset sorted from them (not recorded which). The sequence was collected from a man aged 18 to 35 who had mild COVID-19 (a few samples of this study predate the infection). Cell type and time point are not known. CDR3 in amino acids: CASSLGAPETQYF. DNA for the CDR3: TGTGCCAGCAGCTTAGGCGCTCCAGAGACCCAGTACTTC. The entire variable domain, with the rest obtained from reference TRBV7-2 and TRBJ2-5, is as follows: GAGVSQSPSNKVTEKGKDVELRCDPISGHTALYWYRQSLGQGLEFLIYFQGNSAPDKSGLPSDRFSAERTGGSVSTLTIQRTQQEDSAVYLCASSLGAPETQYFGPGTRLLVL.